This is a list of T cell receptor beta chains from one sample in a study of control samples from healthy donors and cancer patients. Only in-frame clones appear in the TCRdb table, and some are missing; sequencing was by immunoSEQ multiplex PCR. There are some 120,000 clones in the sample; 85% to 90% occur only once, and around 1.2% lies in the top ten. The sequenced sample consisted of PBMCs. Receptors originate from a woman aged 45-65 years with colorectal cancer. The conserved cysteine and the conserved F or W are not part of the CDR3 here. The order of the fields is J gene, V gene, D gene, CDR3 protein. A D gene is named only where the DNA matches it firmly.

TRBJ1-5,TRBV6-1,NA,ASSDDSFNQPQH
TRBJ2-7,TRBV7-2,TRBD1,ASSDRGRVSYEQY
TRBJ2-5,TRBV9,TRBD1,ASSQGVRQETQY
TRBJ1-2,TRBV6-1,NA,ASSDPGAEGYT
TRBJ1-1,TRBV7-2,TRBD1,ASSPADPQGVNTEAF
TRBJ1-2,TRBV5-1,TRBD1,ASRLNRGGYT
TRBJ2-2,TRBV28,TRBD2,ASGVLLAGGTGELF
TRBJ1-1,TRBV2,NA,ASSASQFVMDTEAF
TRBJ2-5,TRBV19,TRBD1,ASTNARGETQY
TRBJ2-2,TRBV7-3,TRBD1,ASSFSGGTGELF
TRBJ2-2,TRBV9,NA,ASSVASRGTGELF
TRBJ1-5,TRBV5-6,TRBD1,ASSPYGTGRMDQPQH
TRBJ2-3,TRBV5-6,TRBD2,ASSLTSGNTDTQY
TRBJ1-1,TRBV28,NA,ASSWGLGTEAF
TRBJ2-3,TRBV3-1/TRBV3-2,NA,ASSSPSSTDTQY
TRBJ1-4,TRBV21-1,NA,ASSKAGTGGEKLF
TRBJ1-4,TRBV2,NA,ASSEGARNEKLF
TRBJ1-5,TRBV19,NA,ASSMGDYSNQPQH
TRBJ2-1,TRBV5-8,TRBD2,ASSRDGLAAYNEQF
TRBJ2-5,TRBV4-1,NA,ASSPPQGNQY
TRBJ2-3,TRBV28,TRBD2,ASTLAGAVTISSTDTQY
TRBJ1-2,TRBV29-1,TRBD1,SVHDVQGEGGYT
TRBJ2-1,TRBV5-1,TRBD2,ASSQGRLADSYNEQF